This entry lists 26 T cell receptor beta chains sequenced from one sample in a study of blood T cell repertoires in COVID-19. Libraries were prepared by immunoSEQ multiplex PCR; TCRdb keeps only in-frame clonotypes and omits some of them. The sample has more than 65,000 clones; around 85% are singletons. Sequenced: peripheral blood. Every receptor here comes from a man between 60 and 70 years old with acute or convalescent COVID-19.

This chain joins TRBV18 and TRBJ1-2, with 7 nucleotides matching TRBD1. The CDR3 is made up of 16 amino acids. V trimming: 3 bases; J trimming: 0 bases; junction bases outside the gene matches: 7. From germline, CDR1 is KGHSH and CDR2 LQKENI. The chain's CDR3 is CASSPGTVGANYGYTF. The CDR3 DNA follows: TGTGCCAGCTCACCTGGGACAGTCGGAGCTAACTATGGCTACACCTTC.

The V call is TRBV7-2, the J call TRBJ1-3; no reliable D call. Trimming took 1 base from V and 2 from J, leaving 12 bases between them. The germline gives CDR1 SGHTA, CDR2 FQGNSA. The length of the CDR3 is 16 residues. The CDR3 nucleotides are TGTGCCAGCAGCTTAGGGACCTCGAGGGCTGGAAACACCATATATTTT. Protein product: CASSLGTSRAGNTIYF.

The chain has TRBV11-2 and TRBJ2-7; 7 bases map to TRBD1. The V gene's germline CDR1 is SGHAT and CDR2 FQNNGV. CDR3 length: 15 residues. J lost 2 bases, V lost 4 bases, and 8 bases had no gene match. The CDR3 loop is CASSSMTGKTYEQYF. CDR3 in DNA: TGTGCCAGCAGCTCGATGACAGGGAAAACCTACGAGCAGTACTTC. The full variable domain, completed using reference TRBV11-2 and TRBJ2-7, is EAGVAQSPRYKIIEKRQSVAFWCNPISGHATLYWYQQILGQGPKLLIQFQNNGVVDDSQLPKDRFSAERLKGVDSTLKIQPAKLEDSAVYLCASSSMTGKTYEQYFGPGTRLTVT.

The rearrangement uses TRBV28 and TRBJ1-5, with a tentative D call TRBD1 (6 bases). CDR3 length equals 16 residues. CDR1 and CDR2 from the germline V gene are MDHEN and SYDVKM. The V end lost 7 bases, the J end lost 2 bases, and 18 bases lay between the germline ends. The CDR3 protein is CASTSRGGLGNQPQHF. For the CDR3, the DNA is TGTGCCAGCACCTCTCGGGGGGGGCTGGGCAATCAGCCCCAGCATTTT.

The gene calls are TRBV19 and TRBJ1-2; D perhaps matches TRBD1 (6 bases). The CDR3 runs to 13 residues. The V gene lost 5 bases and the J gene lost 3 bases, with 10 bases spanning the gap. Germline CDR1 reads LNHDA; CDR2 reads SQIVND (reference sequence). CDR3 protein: CASSPQGDYGYTF. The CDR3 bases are TGTGCCAGTAGTCCACAGGGAGACTATGGCTACACCTTC.

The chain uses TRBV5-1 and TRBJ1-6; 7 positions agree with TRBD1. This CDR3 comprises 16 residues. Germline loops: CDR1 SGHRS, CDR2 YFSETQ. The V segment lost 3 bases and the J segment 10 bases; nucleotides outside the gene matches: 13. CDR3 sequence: CASSWNFDREESPLHF. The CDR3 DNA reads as TGCGCCAGCAGCTGGAATTTCGACAGGGAAGAATCACCCCTCCACTTT.

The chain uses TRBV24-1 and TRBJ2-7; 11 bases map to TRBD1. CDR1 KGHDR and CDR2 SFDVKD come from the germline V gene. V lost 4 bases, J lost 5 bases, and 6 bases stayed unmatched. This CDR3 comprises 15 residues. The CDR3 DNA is TGTGCCACCAGTGACGGGGGACAGGGGGGCGACGAGCAGTACTTC. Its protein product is CATSDGGQGGDEQYF.

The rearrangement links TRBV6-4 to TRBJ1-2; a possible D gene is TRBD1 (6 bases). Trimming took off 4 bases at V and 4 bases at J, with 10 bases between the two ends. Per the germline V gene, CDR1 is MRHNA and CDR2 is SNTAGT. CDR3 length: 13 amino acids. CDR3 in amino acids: CASSVTGSYGYTF. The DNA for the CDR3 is TGTGCCAGCAGTGTGACAGGCTCCTATGGCTACACCTTC.

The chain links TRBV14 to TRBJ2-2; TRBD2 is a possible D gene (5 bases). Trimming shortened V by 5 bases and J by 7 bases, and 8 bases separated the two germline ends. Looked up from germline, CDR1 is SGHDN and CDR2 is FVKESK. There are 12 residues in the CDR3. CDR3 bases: TGTGCCAGCAGCGACGGGGTCGGGGAGCTGTTTTTT. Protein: CASSDGVGELFF.

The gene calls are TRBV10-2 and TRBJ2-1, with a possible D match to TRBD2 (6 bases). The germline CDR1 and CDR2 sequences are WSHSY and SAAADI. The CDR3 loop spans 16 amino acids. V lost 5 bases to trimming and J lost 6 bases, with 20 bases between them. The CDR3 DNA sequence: TGCGCCAGCAGTTTGGCCGGGACTTCAACTCCCAATGAGCAGTTCTTC. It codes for CASSLAGTSTPNEQFF.

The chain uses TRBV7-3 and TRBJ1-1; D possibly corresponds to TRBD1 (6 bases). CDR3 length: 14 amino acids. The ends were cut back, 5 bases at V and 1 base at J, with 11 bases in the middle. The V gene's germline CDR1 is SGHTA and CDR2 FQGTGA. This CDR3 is CASSPRGANTEAFF. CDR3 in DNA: TGTGCCAGCAGCCCGCGGGGGGCGAACACTGAAGCTTTCTTT.

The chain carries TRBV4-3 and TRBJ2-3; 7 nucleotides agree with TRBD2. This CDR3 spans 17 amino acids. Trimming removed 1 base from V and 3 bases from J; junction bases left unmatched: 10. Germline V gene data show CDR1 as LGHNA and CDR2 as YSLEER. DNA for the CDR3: TGCGCCAGCAGCCAAGTTGGCGGGGACTACATAACAGATACGCAGTATTTT. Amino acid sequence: CASSQVGGDYITDTQYF.

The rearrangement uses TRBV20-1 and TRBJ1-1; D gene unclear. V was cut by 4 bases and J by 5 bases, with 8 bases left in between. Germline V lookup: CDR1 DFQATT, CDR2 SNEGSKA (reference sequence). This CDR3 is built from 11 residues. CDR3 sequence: CSATFGTEAFF. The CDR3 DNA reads TGCAGTGCTACTTTCGGGACTGAAGCTTTCTTT.

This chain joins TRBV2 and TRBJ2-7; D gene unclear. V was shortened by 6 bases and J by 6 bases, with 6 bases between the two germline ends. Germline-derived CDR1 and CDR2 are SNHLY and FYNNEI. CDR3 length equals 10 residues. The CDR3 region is CASRMAEQYF. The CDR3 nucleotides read TGTGCCAGCAGGATGGCCGAGCAGTACTTC.

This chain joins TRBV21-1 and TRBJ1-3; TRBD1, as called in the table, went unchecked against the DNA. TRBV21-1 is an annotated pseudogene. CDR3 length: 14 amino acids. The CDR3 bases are TGTGCCAGCAGCCCGACAGCTCCTGGAAACACCATATATTTT. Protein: CASSPTAPGNTIYF.

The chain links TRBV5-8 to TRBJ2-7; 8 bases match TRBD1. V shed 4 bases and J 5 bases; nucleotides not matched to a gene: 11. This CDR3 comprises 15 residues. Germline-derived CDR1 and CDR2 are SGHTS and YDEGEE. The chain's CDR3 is CASSRTGQGSNEQYF. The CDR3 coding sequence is TGTGCCAGCAGCCGAACCGGACAGGGATCCAACGAGCAGTACTTC.

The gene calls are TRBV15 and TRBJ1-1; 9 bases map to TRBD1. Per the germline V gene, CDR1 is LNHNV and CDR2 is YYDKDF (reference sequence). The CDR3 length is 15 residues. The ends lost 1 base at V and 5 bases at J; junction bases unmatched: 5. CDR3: CATSRGQGVRTEAFF. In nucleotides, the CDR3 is TGTGCCACCAGCAGAGGACAGGGGGTAAGGACTGAAGCTTTCTTT.

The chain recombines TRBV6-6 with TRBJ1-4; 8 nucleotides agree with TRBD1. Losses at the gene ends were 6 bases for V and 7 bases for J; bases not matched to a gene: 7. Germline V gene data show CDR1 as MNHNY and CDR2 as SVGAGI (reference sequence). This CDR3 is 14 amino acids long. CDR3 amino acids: CASSPGQGSEKLFF. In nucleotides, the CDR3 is TGTGCCAGCAGCCCAGGACAGGGAAGTGAAAAACTGTTTTTT.

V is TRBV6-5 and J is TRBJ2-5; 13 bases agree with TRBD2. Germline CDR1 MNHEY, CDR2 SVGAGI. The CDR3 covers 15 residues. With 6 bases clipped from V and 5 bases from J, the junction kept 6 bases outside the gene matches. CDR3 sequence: CASRRLAGGVETQYF. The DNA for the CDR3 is TGTGCCAGCAGAAGACTAGCGGGGGGTGTGGAGACCCAGTACTTC.

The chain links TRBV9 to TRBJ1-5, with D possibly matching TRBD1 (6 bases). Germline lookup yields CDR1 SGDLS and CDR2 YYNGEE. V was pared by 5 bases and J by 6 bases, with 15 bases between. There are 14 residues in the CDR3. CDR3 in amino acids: CASSATGNTQPQHF. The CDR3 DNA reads TGTGCCAGCAGTGCAACAGGGAATACTCAGCCCCAGCATTTT.

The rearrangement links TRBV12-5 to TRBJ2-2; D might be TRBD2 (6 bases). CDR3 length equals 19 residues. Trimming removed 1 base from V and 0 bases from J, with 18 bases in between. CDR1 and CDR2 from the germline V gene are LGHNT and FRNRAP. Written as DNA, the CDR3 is TGTGCTAGTGGTTTGGGTCACCAATACCGGGAGTCGAACACCGGGGAGCTGTTTTTT. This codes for CASGLGHQYRESNTGELFF.

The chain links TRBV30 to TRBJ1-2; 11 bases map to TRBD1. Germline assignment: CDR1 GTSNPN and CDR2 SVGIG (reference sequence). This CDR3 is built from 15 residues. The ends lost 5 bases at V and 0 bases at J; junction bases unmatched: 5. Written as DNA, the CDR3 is TGTGCCTGGTGGCGGGACAGGGGGTCTAACTATGGCTACACCTTC. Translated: CAWWRDRGSNYGYTF. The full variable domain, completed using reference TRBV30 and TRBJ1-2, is SQTIHQWPATLVQPVGSPLSLECTVEGTSNPNLYWYRQAAGRGLQLLFYSVGIGQISSEVPQNLSASRPQDRQFILSSKKLLLSDSGFYLCAWWRDRGSNYGYTFGSGTRLTVV.

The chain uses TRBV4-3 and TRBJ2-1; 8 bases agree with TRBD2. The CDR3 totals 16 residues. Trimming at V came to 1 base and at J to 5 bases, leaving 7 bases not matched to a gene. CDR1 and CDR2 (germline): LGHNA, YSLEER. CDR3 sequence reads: CASSQAWGSGDNEQFF. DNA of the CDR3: TGCGCCAGCAGCCAAGCGTGGGGTAGCGGGGACAATGAGCAGTTCTTC.

The CDR3 reads CASSPGESTQYF. The CDR3 DNA sequence: TGTGCCAGCAGCCCAGGGGAATCAACGCAGTATTTT. V is TRBV5-4 and J is TRBJ2-3; the D gene is possibly TRBD1 (6 bases). Looked up from germline, CDR1 is SGHNT and CDR2 is YYREEE (reference sequence). The length of the CDR3 is 12 residues. Deletions cut 4 bases from V and 9 bases from J, with 12 bases between. The full variable domain, with the rest looked up from reference TRBV5-4 and TRBJ2-3, is ETGVTQSPTHLIKTRGQQVTLRCSSQSGHNTVSWYQQALGQGPQFIFQYYREEENGRGNFPPRFSGLQFPNYSSELNVNALELDDSALYLCASSPGESTQYFGPGTRLTVL.

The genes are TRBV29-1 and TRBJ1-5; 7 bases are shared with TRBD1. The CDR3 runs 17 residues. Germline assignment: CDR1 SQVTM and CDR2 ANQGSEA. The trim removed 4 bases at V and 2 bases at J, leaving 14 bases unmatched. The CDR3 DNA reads TGCAGCGTTGGAATGGGACAGAAAGACCGTGGCAATCAGCCCCAGCATTTT. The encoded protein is CSVGMGQKDRGNQPQHF. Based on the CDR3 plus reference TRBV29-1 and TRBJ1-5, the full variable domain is SAVISQKPSRDICQRGTSLTIQCQVDSQVTMMFWYRQQPGQSLTLIATANQGSEATYESGFVIDKFPISRPNLTFSTLTVSNMSPEDSSIYLCSVGMGQKDRGNQPQHFGDGTRLSIL.

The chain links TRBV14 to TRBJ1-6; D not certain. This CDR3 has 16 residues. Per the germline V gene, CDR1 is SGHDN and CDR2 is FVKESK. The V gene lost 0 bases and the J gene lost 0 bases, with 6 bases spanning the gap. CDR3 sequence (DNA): TGTGCCAGCAGCCAAGACGCCAGCTCCTATAATTCACCCCTCCACTTT. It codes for CASSQDASSYNSPLHF.